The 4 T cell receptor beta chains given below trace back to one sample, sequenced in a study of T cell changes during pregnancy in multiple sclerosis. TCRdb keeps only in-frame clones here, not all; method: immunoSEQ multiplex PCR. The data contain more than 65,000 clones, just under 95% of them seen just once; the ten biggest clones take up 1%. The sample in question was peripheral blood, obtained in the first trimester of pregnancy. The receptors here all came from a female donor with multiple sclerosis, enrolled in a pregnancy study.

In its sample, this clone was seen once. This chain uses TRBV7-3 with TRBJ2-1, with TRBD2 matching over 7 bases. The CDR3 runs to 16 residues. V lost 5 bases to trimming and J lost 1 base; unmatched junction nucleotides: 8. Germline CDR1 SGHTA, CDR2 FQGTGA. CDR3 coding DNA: TGTGCCAGCAGCCTACGGGCGGGGGTATCCTACAATGAGCAGTTCTTC. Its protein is CASSLRAGVSYNEQFF.

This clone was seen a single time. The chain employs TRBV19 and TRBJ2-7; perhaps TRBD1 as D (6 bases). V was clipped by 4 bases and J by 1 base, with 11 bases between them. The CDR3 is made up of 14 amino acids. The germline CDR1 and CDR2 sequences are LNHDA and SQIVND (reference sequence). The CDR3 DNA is TGTGCCAGTAGTAGGAGGACAGTATCCTACGAGCAGTACTTC. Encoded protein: CASSRRTVSYEQYF.

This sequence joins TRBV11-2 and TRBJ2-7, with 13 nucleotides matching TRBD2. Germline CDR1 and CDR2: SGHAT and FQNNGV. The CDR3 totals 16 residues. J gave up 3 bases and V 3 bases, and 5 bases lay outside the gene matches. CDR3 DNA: TGTGCCAGCAGCTTCCCGGGACTAGCGGGATTCTACGAGCAGTACTTC. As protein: CASSFPGLAGFYEQYF.

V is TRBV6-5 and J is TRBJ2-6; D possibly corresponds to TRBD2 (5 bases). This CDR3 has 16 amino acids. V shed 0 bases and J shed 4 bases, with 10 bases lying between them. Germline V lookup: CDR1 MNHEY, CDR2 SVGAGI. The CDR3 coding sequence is TGTGCCAGCAGTTACTCCCACGGAGGAGGGGCCAACGTCCTGACTTTC. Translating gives CASSYSHGGGANVLTF.